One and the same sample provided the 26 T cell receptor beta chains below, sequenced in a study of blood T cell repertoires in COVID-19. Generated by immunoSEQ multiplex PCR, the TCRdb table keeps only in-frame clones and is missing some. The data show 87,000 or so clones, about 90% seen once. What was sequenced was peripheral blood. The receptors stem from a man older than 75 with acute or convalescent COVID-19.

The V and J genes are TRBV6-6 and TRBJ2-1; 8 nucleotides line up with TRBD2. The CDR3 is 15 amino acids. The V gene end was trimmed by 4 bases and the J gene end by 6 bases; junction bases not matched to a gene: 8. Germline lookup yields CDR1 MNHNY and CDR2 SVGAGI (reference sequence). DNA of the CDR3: TGTGCCAGCAGTTTTTCAGCGGGAGCCGGCAATGAGCAGTTCTTC. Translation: CASSFSAGAGNEQFF.

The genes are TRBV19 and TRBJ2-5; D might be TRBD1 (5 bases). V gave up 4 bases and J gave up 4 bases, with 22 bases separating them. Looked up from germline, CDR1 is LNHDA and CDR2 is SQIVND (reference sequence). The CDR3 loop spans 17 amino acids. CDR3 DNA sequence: TGTGCCAGTAGTAGGACCTCCACAGGATCGGAGCGAGAGACCCAGTACTTC. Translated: CASSRTSTGSERETQYF.

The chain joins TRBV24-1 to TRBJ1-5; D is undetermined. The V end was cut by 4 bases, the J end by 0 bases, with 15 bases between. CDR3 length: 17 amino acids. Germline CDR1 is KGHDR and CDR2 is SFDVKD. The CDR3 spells CATSEAGGQDSNQPQHF. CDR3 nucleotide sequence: TGTGCCACCAGTGAAGCCGGAGGGCAGGATAGCAATCAGCCCCAGCATTTT.

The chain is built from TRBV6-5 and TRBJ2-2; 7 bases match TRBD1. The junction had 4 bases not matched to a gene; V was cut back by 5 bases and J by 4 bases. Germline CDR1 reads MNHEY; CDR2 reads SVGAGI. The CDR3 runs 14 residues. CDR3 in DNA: TGTGCCAGCAGTAGGACAGGTCCCACCGGGGAGCTGTTTTTT. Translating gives CASSRTGPTGELFF.

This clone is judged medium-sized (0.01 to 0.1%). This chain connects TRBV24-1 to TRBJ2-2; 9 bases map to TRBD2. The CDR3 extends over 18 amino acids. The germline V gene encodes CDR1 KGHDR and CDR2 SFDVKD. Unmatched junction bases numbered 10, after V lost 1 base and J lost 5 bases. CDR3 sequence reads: CATSDFLPLAGITGELFF. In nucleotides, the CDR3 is TGTGCCACCAGTGATTTCCTCCCCCTAGCGGGAATAACCGGGGAGCTGTTTTTT.

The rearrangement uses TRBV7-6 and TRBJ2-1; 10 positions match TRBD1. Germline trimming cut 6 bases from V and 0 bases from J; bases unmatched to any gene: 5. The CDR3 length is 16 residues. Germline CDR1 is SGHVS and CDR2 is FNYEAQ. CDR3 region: CASRKDRGDSYNEQFF. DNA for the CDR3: TGTGCCAGCAGAAAGGACAGGGGGGACTCCTACAATGAGCAGTTCTTC.

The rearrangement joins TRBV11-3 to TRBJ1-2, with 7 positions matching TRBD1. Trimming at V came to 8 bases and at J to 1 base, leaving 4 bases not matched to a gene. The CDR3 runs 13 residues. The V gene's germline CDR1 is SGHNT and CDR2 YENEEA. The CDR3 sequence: CASPRDSNYGYTF. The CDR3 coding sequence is TGTGCCAGCCCCCGGGACAGTAACTATGGCTACACCTTC.

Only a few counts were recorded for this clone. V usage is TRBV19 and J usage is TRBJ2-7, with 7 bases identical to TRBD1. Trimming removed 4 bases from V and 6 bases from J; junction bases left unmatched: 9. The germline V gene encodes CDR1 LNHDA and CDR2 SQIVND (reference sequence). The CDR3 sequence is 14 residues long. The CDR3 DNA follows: TGTGCCAGTAGTAGCTGGGGACAGCCCGCCGAGCAGTACTTC. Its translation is CASSSWGQPAEQYF.

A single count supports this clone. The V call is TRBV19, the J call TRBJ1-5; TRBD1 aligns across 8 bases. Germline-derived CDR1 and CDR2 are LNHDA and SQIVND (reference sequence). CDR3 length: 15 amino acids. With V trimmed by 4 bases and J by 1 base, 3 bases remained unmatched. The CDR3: CASSKDRVSNQPQHF. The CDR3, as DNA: TGTGCCAGTAGTAAGGACAGGGTAAGCAATCAGCCCCAGCATTTT.

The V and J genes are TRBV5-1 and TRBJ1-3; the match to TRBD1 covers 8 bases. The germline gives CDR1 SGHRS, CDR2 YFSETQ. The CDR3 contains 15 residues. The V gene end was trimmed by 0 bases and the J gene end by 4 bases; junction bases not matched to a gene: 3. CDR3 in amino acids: CASSLDRGTGNTIYF. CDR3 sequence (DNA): TGCGCCAGCAGCTTGGACAGGGGGACGGGAAACACCATATATTTT.

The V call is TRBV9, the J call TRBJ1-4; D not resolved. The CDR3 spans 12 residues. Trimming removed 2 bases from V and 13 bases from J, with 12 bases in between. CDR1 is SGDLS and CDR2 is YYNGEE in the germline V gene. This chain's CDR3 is CASSVSGRVLFF. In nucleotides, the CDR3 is TGTGCCAGCAGCGTCAGCGGCAGAGTACTGTTTTTT.

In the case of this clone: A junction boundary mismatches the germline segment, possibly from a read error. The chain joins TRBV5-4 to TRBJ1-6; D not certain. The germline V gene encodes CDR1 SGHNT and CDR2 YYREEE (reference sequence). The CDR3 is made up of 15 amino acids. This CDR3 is CASSLGSDYNSPLHF. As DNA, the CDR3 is TGTGCCAGCAGCTTGGGGAGCGATTATAACTCACCCCTCCACTTT.

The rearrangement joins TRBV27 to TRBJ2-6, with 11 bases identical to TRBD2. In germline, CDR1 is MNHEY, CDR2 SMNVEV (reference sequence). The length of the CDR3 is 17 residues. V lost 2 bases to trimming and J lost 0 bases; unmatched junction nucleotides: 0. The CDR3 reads CASSLLAGGSGANVLTF. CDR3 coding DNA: TGTGCCAGCAGTTTACTAGCGGGGGGCTCTGGGGCCAACGTCCTGACTTTC.

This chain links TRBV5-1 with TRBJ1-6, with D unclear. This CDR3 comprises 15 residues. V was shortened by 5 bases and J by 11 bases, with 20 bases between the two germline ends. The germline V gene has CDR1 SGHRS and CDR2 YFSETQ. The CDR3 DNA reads TGCGCCAGCAGAACGGGGTCGGTAGACAAAGCACCCCTCCACTTT. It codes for CASRTGSVDKAPLHF. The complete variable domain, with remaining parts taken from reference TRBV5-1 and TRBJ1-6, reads KAGVTQTPRYLIKTRGQQVTLSCSPISGHRSVSWYQQTPGQGLQFLFEYFSETQRNKGNFPGRFSGRQFSNSRSEMNVSTLELGDSALYLCASRTGSVDKAPLHFGNGTRLTVT.

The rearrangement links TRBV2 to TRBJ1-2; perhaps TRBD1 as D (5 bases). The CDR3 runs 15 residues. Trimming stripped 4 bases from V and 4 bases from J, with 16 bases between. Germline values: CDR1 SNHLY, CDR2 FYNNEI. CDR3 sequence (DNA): TGTGCCAGCAGTGGAAGCGGGGGGGGGAGCTATGGCTACACCTTC. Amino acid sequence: CASSGSGGGSYGYTF.

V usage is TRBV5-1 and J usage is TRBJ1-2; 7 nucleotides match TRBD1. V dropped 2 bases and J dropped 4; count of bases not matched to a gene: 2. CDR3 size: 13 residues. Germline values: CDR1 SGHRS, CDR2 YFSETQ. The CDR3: CASSLPGGYGYTF. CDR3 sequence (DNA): TGCGCCAGCAGCTTACCAGGGGGCTATGGCTACACCTTC.

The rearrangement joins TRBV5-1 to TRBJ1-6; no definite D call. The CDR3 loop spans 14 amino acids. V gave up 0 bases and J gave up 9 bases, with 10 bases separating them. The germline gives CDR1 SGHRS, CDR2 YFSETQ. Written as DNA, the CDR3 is TGCGCCAGCAGCTTGGTGGTAAGCCCTTCACCCCTCCACTTT. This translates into CASSLVVSPSPLHF.

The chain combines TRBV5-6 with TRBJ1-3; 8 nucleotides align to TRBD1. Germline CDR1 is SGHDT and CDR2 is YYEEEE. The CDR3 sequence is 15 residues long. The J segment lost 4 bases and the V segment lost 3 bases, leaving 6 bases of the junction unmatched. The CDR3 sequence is CASSSDRVGGNTIYF. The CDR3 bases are TGTGCCAGCAGCTCGGACAGGGTGGGAGGAAACACCATATATTTT.

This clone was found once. As DNA, the CDR3 is TGTGCCAGCAGTGAAAGGCGGGCGAACACCGGGGAGCTGTTTTTT. Translating gives CASSERRANTGELFF. The V call is TRBV6-1, the J call TRBJ2-2, with a weak D call TRBD2 (5 bases). V dropped 2 bases and J dropped 0 bases, with 7 bases sitting between them. CDR3 length: 15 amino acids. Germline values: CDR1 MNHNS, CDR2 SASEGT.

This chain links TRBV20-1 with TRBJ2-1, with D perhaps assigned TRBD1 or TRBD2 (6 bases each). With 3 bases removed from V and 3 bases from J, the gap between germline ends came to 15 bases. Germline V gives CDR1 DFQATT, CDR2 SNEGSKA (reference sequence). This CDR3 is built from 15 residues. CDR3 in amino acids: CSASGGGKVYNEQFF. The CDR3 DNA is TGCAGTGCTAGTGGGGGCGGGAAGGTCTACAATGAGCAGTTCTTC.

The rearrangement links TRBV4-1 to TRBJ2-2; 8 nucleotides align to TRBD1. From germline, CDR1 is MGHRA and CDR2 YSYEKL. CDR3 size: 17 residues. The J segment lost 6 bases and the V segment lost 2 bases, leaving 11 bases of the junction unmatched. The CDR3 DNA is TGCGCCAGCAGCCAATCCGGACAGGGCATCTGGTCCGGGGAGCTGTTTTTT. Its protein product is CASSQSGQGIWSGELFF.

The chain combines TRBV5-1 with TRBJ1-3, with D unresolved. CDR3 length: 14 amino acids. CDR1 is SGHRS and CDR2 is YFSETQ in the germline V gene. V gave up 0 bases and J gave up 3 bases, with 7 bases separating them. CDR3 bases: TGCGCCAGCAGCTTGGGTCAACTTGGAAACACCATATATTTT. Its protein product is CASSLGQLGNTIYF.

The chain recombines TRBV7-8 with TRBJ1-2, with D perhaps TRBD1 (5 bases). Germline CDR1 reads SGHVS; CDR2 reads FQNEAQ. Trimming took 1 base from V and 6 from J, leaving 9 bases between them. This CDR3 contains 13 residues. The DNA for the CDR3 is TGTGCCAGCAGCTTAGGGGGGGTCAATGGCTACACCTTC. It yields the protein CASSLGGVNGYTF.

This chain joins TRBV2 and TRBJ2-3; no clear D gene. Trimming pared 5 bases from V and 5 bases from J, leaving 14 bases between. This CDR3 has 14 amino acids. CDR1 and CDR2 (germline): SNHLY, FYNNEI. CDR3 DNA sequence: TGTGCCAGCAGTCGTCTAACCCAGGTAGATACGCAGTATTTT. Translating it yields CASSRLTQVDTQYF.

The CDR3 spells CASRVAALNTEAFF. For the CDR3, the DNA is TGTGCCAGCCGGGTGGCAGCTCTGAACACTGAAGCTTTCTTT. The V and J genes are TRBV18 and TRBJ1-1; unclear D gene. This CDR3 is 14 amino acids long. CDR1 and CDR2 from the germline V gene are KGHSH and LQKENI. Trimming pared 8 bases from V and 0 bases from J, leaving 13 bases between.

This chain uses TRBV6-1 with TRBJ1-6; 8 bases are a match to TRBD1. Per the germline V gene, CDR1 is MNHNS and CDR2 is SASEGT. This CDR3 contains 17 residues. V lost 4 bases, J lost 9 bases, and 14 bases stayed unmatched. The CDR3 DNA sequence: TGTGCCAGCAGTGGACCTCCCGGCAGGGGGCGCGTTTCACCCCTCCACTTT. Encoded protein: CASSGPPGRGRVSPLHF.